The 14 T cell receptor beta chains below were found in one sample sequenced in a study of CD8+CD57+ T cells in acquired aplastic anemia. TCR beta VDJ and CDR3 were profiled, and genomic DNA was the template. A single record per CDR3 protein comes from TCRdb applying MiXCR to the reads. This sample has a few hundred thousand distinct CDR3 sequences, with roughly 50% found just once. Specimen: sorted CD4+, CD8+, or CD8+CD57+ T cells (not recorded which) from PBMCs. The receptors come from a human donor with severe aplastic anemia or a healthy control (not recorded which).

Note on this clonotype: Possible read error: a much larger clone is one base away. This chain joins TRBV3-1 and TRBJ1-6; 7 positions agree with TRBD1. Germline loops: CDR1 LGHDT, CDR2 YNNKEL (reference sequence). This CDR3 spans 14 amino acids. DNA of the CDR3: TGTGCCAGCGGCCAATCCAGGGGGTATTCACCCCTCCACTTT. Its protein is CASGQSRGYSPLHF.

This chain connects TRBV29-1 to TRBJ1-1; D is possibly TRBD1 (6 bases). CDR1 and CDR2 (germline): SQVTM, ANQGSEA. The CDR3 runs 12 residues. The V and J ends lost 4 bases and 4 bases respectively, with 10 bases between them. Written as DNA, the CDR3 is TGCAGCGTTGGACAGGCGGGCACTGAAGCTTTCTTT. Protein product: CSVGQAGTEAFF.

This chain links TRBV5-1 with TRBJ2-7; 9 bases map to TRBD1. CDR3 size: 16 residues. Germline V gives CDR1 SGHRS, CDR2 YFSETQ. Trimming cost V 2 bases and J 6 bases; bases outside gene matches: 12. Here the CDR3 reads CASSFGGRTGDCEQYF. The CDR3 DNA follows: TGCGCCAGCAGCTTTGGAGGCCGGACAGGGGATTGCGAGCAGTACTTC.

The chain carries TRBV29-1 and TRBJ2-4; no definite D call. Germline lookup yields CDR1 SQVTM and CDR2 ANQGSEA. This CDR3 spans 13 amino acids. Trimming took off 3 bases at V and 1 base at J, with 7 bases between the two ends. The CDR3 DNA is TGCAGCGTTGAGGCCGGTGCCAAAAACATTCAGTACTTC. As protein: CSVEAGAKNIQYF.

Here the CDR3 reads CASSQWGVANTEAFF. CDR3 coding DNA: TGCGCCAGCAGCCAGTGGGGGGTTGCGAACACTGAAGCTTTCTTT. This sequence joins TRBV4-1 and TRBJ1-1, with D perhaps matching TRBD1 (5 bases). The CDR3 totals 15 residues. The germline V and J ends were trimmed by 3 bases and 1 base, with 12 bases remaining between them. Germline CDR1 reads MGHRA; CDR2 reads YSYEKL.

V gene TRBV28 combines with J gene TRBJ2-5; D gene unclear. Germline values: CDR1 MDHEN, CDR2 SYDVKM. This CDR3 spans 12 amino acids. V was shortened by 3 bases and J by 9 bases, with 11 bases between the two germline ends. The CDR3, as DNA: TGTGCCAGCAGTTTGTCCAATCAGCCCCAGTACTTC. This encodes CASSLSNQPQYF.

Turning to this clonotype: A much larger clone lies one base from this, so it may be a read error. The chain uses TRBV6-5 and TRBJ2-3; 16 bases fit TRBD2. CDR3 size: 17 residues. The germline V gene has CDR1 MNHEY and CDR2 SVGAGI. J gave up 4 bases and V 6 bases, and 7 bases lay outside the gene matches. CDR3 in DNA: TGTGCCAGCAGATTCCGCGGGACTAGCGGGGGGGCAGATACGCAGTATTTT. The encoded protein is CASRFRGTSGGADTQYF.

J is TRBJ2-3 and V is TRBV9; 7 nucleotides agree with TRBD2. Trimming at V came to 6 bases and at J to 5 bases, leaving 12 bases not matched to a gene. The CDR3 spans 15 residues. In germline, CDR1 is SGDLS, CDR2 YYNGEE. CDR3 sequence reads: CASNLGAGVGDTQYF. Here the CDR3 DNA reads TGTGCCAGCAACCTAGGGGCGGGGGTTGGAGATACGCAGTATTTT. The full variable domain, in which reference TRBV9 and TRBJ2-3 provide the parts outside the CDR3, is DSGVTQTPKHLITATGQRVTLRCSPRSGDLSVYWYQQSLDQGLQFLIQYYNGEERAKGNILERFSAQQFPDLHSELNLSSLELGDSALYFCASNLGAGVGDTQYFGPGTRLTVL.

This clonotype was detected ten times or more. J is TRBJ2-5 and V is TRBV7-3, with TRBD1 as a possible D gene (6 bases). Germline V gene data show CDR1 as SGHTA and CDR2 as FQGTGA. The length of the CDR3 is 13 residues. Trimming took 5 bases from V and 4 from J, leaving 11 bases between them. The CDR3, as DNA: TGTGCCAGCAGCCGTGGACAGACAGAGACCCAGTACTTC. It encodes CASSRGQTETQYF.

The chain recombines TRBV2 with TRBJ2-7, with D perhaps matching TRBD1 (7 bases). V was shortened by 3 bases and J by 1 base, with 13 bases between the two germline ends. Germline CDR1 SNHLY, CDR2 FYNNEI. The CDR3 runs 15 residues. The CDR3 bases are TGTGCCAGCAGTGAGCAGGGGGGCAAGTCCTACGAGCAGTACTTC. Translating gives CASSEQGGKSYEQYF.

This clonotype was found many times. This chain links TRBV25-1 with TRBJ2-3, with 10 nucleotides matching TRBD2. The germline V gene encodes CDR1 MGHDK and CDR2 SYGVNS. The length of the CDR3 is 17 residues. V was pared by 3 bases and J by 2 bases, with 8 bases of the junction left unmatched. CDR3 DNA: TGTGCCAGCAGTGATTGGTCTAGCGGGGGTTCCACAGATACGCAGTATTTT. Its translation is CASSDWSSGGSTDTQYF.

The chain couples TRBV9 to TRBJ2-7; tentatively, D is TRBD1 (5 bases). Germline-derived CDR1 and CDR2 are SGDLS and YYNGEE. V was shortened by 0 bases and J by 5 bases, with 9 bases between the two germline ends. This CDR3 has 13 amino acids. The CDR3 sequence: CASSVDQDNEQYF. CDR3 sequence (DNA): TGTGCCAGCAGCGTAGACCAGGACAACGAGCAGTACTTC.

V gene TRBV2 combines with J gene TRBJ2-1, with TRBD2 matching 15 bases. Germline values: CDR1 SNHLY, CDR2 FYNNEI. This CDR3 spans 16 amino acids. J lost 4 bases, V lost 3 bases, and 1 base had no gene match. This chain's CDR3 is CASSEGTSGGYNEQFF. The CDR3 DNA reads TGTGCCAGCAGTGAGGGGACTAGCGGGGGGTACAATGAGCAGTTCTTC.

Concerning this clonotype: The limits of the CDR3 on the DNA are not certain, so only TCRdb's listed CDR3 is given. V is TRBV2 and J is TRBJ1-6; no DNA check was done on the table's D call, TRBD1. Per the germline V gene, CDR1 is SNHLY and CDR2 is FYNNEI. The CDR3 spans 19 residues, counting both ends. CDR3 loop: CASSVCAWTPGGANSPLHF.